The next 9 T cell receptor beta chains were all read from a single sample in a study of blood T cell repertoires in COVID-19. Only in-frame clones appear in the TCRdb table, and some are missing; sequencing was by immunoSEQ multiplex PCR. Here the sample spans about 220,000 clones, 84% being singletons. The specimen sequenced was peripheral blood. These receptors all stem from a man between 25 and 39 years old with active or convalescent COVID-19.

This sequence joins TRBV5-1 and TRBJ1-4; 9 positions match TRBD1. This CDR3 contains 14 residues. J was trimmed by 4 bases and V by 5 bases; bases with no gene match: 3. The germline V gene has CDR1 SGHRS and CDR2 YFSETQ. In DNA form, the CDR3 reads TGCGCCAGCAGACAGGGGGCTGGTAATGAAAAACTGTTTTTT. Amino acids: CASRQGAGNEKLFF.

This rearrangement joins TRBV14 to TRBJ1-1; the D gene is possibly TRBD1 (6 bases). V gave up 6 bases and J gave up 1 base, with 12 bases separating them. Germline CDR1 reads SGHDN; CDR2 reads FVKESK. This CDR3 has 14 amino acids. The CDR3 DNA is TGTGCCAGCAGGAAAGGGGGATCGAACACTGAAGCTTTCTTT. As protein: CASRKGGSNTEAFF.

This clone was detected once. V usage is TRBV20-1 and J usage is TRBJ1-1, with TRBD1 as a possible D gene (6 bases). This CDR3 is 11 amino acids long. Germline V gene data show CDR1 as DFQATT and CDR2 as SNEGSKA (reference sequence). DNA of the CDR3: TGCAAGTTCAGGGGAAACACTGAAGCTTTCTTT. It yields the protein CKFRGNTEAFF.

The chain is built from TRBV9 and TRBJ2-1; 13 nucleotides match TRBD2. V lost 3 bases to trimming and J lost 8 bases; unmatched junction nucleotides: 5. The CDR3 extends over 15 amino acids. Per germline, CDR1 SGDLS and CDR2 YYNGEE. The CDR3 nucleotides read TGTGCCAGCAGCGAGGGGACTAGCGGGACGGATGAGCAGTTCTTC. Its translation: CASSEGTSGTDEQFF.

In its sample, this clone was seen once. The J gene is TRBJ2-1, the V gene TRBV18, with D possibly being TRBD2 (5 bases). The CDR3 is 14 residues long. Germline V gene lookup returns CDR1 KGHSH and CDR2 LQKENI. V lost 5 bases and J 0 bases, leaving 8 bases between the germline ends. CDR3 sequence (DNA): TGTGCCAGCTCAGGAGGAGCCTCCTACAATGAGCAGTTCTTC. This codes for CASSGGASYNEQFF.

The chain combines TRBV6-5 with TRBJ1-6; possible D gene TRBD1, 5 bases. Germline lookup yields CDR1 MNHEY and CDR2 SVGAGI. The CDR3 consists of 15 residues. The ends were cut back, 0 bases at V and 9 bases at J, with 12 bases in the middle. The CDR3 DNA reads TGTGCCAGCAGTTACTCGGGGCAGGGCAGTTCACCCCTCCACTTT. It is translated as CASSYSGQGSSPLHF.

This chain joins TRBV7-3 and TRBJ2-1; TRBD2 aligns across 11 bases. V dropped 5 bases and J dropped 7; count of bases not matched to a gene: 4. Germline V gives CDR1 SGHTA, CDR2 FQGTGA. The CDR3 runs 14 residues. This CDR3 reads CASSLAGGWNEQFF. As DNA, the CDR3 is TGTGCCAGCAGCCTAGCGGGAGGTTGGAATGAGCAGTTCTTC.

The chain combines TRBV10-1 with TRBJ1-5; D is perhaps TRBD1 (5 bases). CDR3 length: 13 amino acids. V was cut by 0 bases and J by 8 bases, with 8 bases left in between. Germline V lookup: CDR1 WNHNN, CDR2 SYGVQD (reference sequence). CDR3 protein: CASSESWGEPQHF. DNA of the CDR3: TGCGCCAGCAGTGAGTCGTGGGGGGAGCCCCAGCATTTT.

This chain uses TRBV4-3 with TRBJ2-4; 8 nucleotides line up with TRBD1. Trimming removed 4 bases from V and 6 bases from J; junction bases left unmatched: 5. CDR1 and CDR2 from the germline V gene are LGHNA and YSLEER. The CDR3 has 14 amino acids. CDR3 protein: CASSPGQGANIQYF. Written as DNA, the CDR3 is TGCGCCAGCAGCCCTGGGCAGGGGGCAAACATTCAGTACTTC.